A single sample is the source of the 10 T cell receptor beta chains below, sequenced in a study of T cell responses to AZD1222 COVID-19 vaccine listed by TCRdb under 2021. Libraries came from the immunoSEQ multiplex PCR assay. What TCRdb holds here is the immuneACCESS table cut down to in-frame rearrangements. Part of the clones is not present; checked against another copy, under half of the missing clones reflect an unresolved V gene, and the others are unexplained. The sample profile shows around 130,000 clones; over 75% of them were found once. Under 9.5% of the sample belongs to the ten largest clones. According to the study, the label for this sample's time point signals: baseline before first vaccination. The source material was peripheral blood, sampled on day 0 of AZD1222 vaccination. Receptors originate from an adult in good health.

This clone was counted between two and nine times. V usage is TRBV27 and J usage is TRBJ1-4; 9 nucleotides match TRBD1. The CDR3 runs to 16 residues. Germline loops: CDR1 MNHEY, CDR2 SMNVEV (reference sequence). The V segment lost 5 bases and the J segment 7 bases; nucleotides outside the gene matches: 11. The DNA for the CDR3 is TGTGCCAGCAGTCCCCGACCGACAGGGGGTGGTGAAAAACTGTTTTTT. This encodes CASSPRPTGGGEKLFF.

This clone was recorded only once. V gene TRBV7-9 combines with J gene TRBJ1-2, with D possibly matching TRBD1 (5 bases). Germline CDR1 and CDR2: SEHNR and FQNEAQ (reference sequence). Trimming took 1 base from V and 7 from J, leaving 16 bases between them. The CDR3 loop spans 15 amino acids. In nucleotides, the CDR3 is TGTGCCAGCAGCTTAGTGGGACCGGCGATTAGTGGCTACACCTTC. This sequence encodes CASSLVGPAISGYTF.

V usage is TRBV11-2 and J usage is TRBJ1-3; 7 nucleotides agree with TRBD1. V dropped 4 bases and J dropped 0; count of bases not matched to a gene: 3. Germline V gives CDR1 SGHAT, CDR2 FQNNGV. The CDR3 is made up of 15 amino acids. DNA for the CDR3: TGTGCCAGCAGCTCACAGGGGAGCTCTGGAAACACCATATATTTT. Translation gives CASSSQGSSGNTIYF.

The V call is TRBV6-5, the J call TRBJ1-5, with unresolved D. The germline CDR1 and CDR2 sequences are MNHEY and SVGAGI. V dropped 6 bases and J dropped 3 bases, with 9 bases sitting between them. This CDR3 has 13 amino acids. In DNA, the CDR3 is TGTGCCAGCAGAACACGGTTCAATCAGCCCCAGCATTTT. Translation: CASRTRFNQPQHF.

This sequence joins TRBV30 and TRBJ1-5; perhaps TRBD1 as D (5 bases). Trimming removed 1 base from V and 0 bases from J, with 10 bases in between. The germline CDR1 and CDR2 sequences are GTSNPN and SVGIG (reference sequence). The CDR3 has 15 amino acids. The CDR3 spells CAWSAGTGSNQPQHF. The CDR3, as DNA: TGTGCCTGGAGTGCGGGGACGGGTAGCAATCAGCCCCAGCATTTT.

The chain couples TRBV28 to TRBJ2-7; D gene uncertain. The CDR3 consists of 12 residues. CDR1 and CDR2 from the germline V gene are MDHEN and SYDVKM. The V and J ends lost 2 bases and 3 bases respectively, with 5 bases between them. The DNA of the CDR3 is TGTGCCAGCAGTTTAGACCGCTACGAGCAGTACTTC. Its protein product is CASSLDRYEQYF.

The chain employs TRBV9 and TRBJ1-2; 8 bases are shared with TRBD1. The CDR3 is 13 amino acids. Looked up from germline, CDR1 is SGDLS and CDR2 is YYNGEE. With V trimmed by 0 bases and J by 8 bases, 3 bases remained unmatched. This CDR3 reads CASSVGTGTGYTF. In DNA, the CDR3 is TGTGCCAGCAGCGTAGGGACAGGGACGGGCTACACCTTC.

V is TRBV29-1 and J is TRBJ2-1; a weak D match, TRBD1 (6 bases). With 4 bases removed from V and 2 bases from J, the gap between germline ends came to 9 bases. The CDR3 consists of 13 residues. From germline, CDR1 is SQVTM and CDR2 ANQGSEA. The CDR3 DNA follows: TGCAGCGTTGCCGGACAGCCCTACAATGAGCAGTTCTTC. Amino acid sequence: CSVAGQPYNEQFF.

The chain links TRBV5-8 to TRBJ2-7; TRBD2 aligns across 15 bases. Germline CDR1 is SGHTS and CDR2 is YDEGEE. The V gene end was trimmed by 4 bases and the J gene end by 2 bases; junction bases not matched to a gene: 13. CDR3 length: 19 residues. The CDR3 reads CASSLTGTSGGLGAYEQYF. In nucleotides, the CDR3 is TGTGCCAGCAGCCTTACCGGGACTAGCGGGGGGCTCGGCGCCTACGAGCAGTACTTC.

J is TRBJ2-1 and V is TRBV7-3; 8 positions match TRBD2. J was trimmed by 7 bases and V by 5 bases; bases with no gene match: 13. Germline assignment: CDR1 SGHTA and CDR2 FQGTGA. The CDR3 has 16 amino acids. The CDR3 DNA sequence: TGTGCCAGCAGCCCCTACCAGCGGGGGCGGGGGAATGAGCAGTTCTTC. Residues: CASSPYQRGRGNEQFF. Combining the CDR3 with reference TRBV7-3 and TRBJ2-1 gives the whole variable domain GAGVSQTPSNKVTEKGKYVELRCDPISGHTALYWYRQSLGQGPEFLIYFQGTGAADDSGLPNDRFFAVRPEGSVSTLKIQRTERGDSAVYLCASSPYQRGRGNEQFFGPGTRLTVL.